Each of the 10 T cell receptor beta chains below was sequenced from the same sample in a study of cytomegalovirus exposure and HLA in healthy donors. Amplification used 60 Vbeta primers and 13 Jbeta primers. Repertoires were generated with immunoSEQ multiplex PCR, while TCRdb's copy carries only in-frame clones and drops some. The repertoire consists of roughly 130,000 clones, with about 73% occurring once and the leading ten covering 5.5% to 7.5%. Sequenced material: PBMCs. The origin of the receptors is a woman between 50 and 59 years old in good health and CMV-seropositive.

V gene TRBV6-6 combines with J gene TRBJ2-5; tentative D call: TRBD2 (6 bases). CDR1 is MNHNY, CDR2 SVGAGI, per germline (reference sequence). CDR3 length: 12 residues. Trimming took 7 bases from V and 3 from J, leaving 9 bases between them. CDR3 DNA sequence: TGTGCCAGCACTGGGAGGAAAGAGACCCAGTACTTC. This translates into CASTGRKETQYF.

This rearrangement joins TRBV6-5 to TRBJ2-5; 7 nucleotides match TRBD2. V lost 0 bases, J lost 4 bases, and 8 bases stayed unmatched. CDR1 is MNHEY, CDR2 SVGAGI, per germline. The CDR3 spans 16 residues. The DNA of the CDR3 is TGTGCCAGCAGTTACTCGAGTTTCGGCGGGGGAGAGACCCAGTACTTC. Translation gives CASSYSSFGGGETQYF.

The gene calls are TRBV10-3 and TRBJ2-5; a possible D gene is TRBD2 (5 bases). The CDR3 covers 12 residues. Germline V gene lookup returns CDR1 ENHRY and CDR2 SYGVKD. V lost 4 bases, J lost 3 bases, and 6 bases lay in between. CDR3 sequence reads: CAISGGEETQYF. The CDR3 nucleotides read TGTGCCATCAGTGGGGGAGAAGAGACCCAGTACTTC.

The J gene is TRBJ1-3, the V gene TRBV7-8, with D possibly being TRBD1 (6 bases). CDR3 size: 13 residues. The V and J ends lost 4 bases and 2 bases respectively, with 6 bases between them. Germline assignment: CDR1 SGHVS and CDR2 FQNEAQ. The CDR3 region has the DNA TGTGCCAGCAGCTCAGGGGCTGGAAACACCATATATTTT. Translating gives CASSSGAGNTIYF. Full variable domain (rest looked up from reference TRBV7-8 and TRBJ1-3): GAGVSQSPRYKVAKRGQDVALRCDPISGHVSLFWYQQALGQGPEFLTYFQNEAQLDKSGLPSDRFFAERPEGSVSTLKIQRTQQEDSAVYLCASSSGAGNTIYFGEGSWLTVV.

This clone was observed once. The chain combines TRBV7-2 with TRBJ2-3; the D gene is possibly TRBD2 (5 bases). The V gene lost 5 bases and the J gene lost 5 bases, with 17 bases spanning the gap. The germline V gene has CDR1 SGHTA and CDR2 FQGNSA. This CDR3 comprises 15 residues. The CDR3 region has the DNA TGTGCCAGCAGCCCTAGTTTACTAGAGGGAGATACGCAGTATTTT. Its protein product is CASSPSLLEGDTQYF.

This clone was recorded only once. The CDR3 region is CAWGDRAGLFGYTF. The DNA for the CDR3 is TGTGCCTGGGGGGACAGGGCTGGCCTATTTGGCTACACCTTC. The chain uses TRBV30 and TRBJ1-2; TRBD1 matches at 9 bases. The junction had 11 bases not matched to a gene; V was cut back by 5 bases and J by 7 bases. Germline V gene data show CDR1 as GTSNPN and CDR2 as SVGIG (reference sequence). This CDR3 spans 14 amino acids.

This clone was counted between two and nine times. The J gene is TRBJ2-5, the V gene TRBV11-1; D is possibly TRBD1 (6 bases). V lost 7 bases, J lost 5 bases, and 17 bases lay in between. This CDR3 has 14 amino acids. Per the germline V gene, CDR1 is SGHAT and CDR2 is FQDESV (reference sequence). In DNA, the CDR3 is TGTGCCAGCAACCACAGGGTAGACGAGGAGACCCAGTACTTC. Protein: CASNHRVDEETQYF.

The sample holds one count of this clone. The V gene is TRBV12-5, the J gene TRBJ2-3; D is perhaps TRBD1 (7 bases). V lost 4 bases and J lost 3, with 14 bases in between. CDR3 length: 15 amino acids. Germline V gene data show CDR1 as LGHNT and CDR2 as FRNRAP. The CDR3 loop is CASGWGQGGTDTQYF. CDR3 coding DNA: TGTGCTAGTGGTTGGGGGCAGGGGGGAACAGATACGCAGTATTTT.

The rearrangement joins TRBV6-1 to TRBJ2-7, with TRBD1 matching over 7 bases. The CDR3 loop spans 15 amino acids. Losses at the gene ends were 5 bases for V and 3 bases for J; bases not matched to a gene: 10. Germline CDR1 reads MNHNS; CDR2 reads SASEGT. CDR3 amino acids: CASSSYRGASYEQYF. The CDR3 nucleotides read TGTGCCAGCAGTTCCTACAGGGGCGCAAGCTACGAGCAGTACTTC.

The rearrangement uses TRBV11-2 and TRBJ1-1, with D possibly TRBD1 on 5 matching bases. The ends were cut back, 5 bases at V and 2 bases at J, with 9 bases in the middle. The germline V gene encodes CDR1 SGHAT and CDR2 FQNNGV. The CDR3 totals 13 residues. CDR3 protein: CASSRTSNTEAFF. The DNA of the CDR3 is TGTGCCAGCAGCCGGACATCAAACACTGAAGCTTTCTTT.